The present TCR beta chain was sequenced within a study of blood T cell repertoires in COVID-19. V trimming: 6 bases; J trimming: 7 bases; junction bases outside the gene matches: 8. CDR3 length: 14 residues. Germline V gene lookup returns CDR1 MDHEN and CDR2 SYDVKM. The method was immunoSEQ multiplex PCR; TCRdb's version includes in-frame clones alone and lacks a portion of them. The top ten hold 10% of the sample, which has around 390,000 clones, 87% seen once. The receptor's source is a woman aged 45 to 65 who had recovered from COVID-19. The chain uses TRBV28 and TRBJ1-4; 7 bases match TRBD1. The sequencing sample was made of PBMCs or T cells enriched from blood (not recorded which). CDR3 in amino acids: CASSSGQETEKLFF. The DNA for the CDR3 is TGTGCCAGCAGCTCTGGACAGGAGACTGAAAAACTGTTTTTT.